Listed here are 30 T cell receptor beta chains from one sample, sequenced in a study of blood T cell repertoires in COVID-19. Using immunoSEQ multiplex PCR, the repertoire was profiled, and TCRdb retains in-frame clones only, with some absent. The data hold some 200,000 clones, with around 83% observed a single time. Material for sequencing was peripheral blood. These receptor sequences come from a human donor in a cohort sampled during active COVID-19.

This chain connects TRBV5-1 to TRBJ2-7; TRBD2 aligns across 13 bases. V gave up 2 bases and J gave up 5 bases; unmatched junction bases: 7. From germline, CDR1 is SGHRS and CDR2 YFSETQ. The CDR3 is 16 residues long. In DNA form, the CDR3 reads TGCGCCAGCAGCTTCACTCGGACTAGCGGGAGCCACGAGCAGTACTTC. As protein: CASSFTRTSGSHEQYF.

The chain employs TRBV6-5 and TRBJ2-7; D may be TRBD1 (7 bases). Germline CDR1 MNHEY, CDR2 SVGAGI. The V gene lost 6 bases and the J gene lost 3 bases, with 18 bases spanning the gap. This CDR3 has 15 residues. CDR3 in amino acids: CASRRRSQGGYEQYF. The CDR3 region has the DNA TGTGCCAGCAGACGACGGTCCCAGGGGGGCTACGAGCAGTACTTC.

This chain connects TRBV5-1 to TRBJ1-1, with D possibly TRBD1 on 5 matching bases. The ends were cut back, 4 bases at V and 1 base at J, with 14 bases in the middle. Germline V gene data show CDR1 as SGHRS and CDR2 as YFSETQ. The CDR3 length is 15 residues. CDR3 in DNA: TGCGCCAGCAGCCCGGATGGGGGGAGGAACACTGAAGCTTTCTTT. Its protein product is CASSPDGGRNTEAFF.

The rearrangement uses TRBV6-4 and TRBJ2-1, with TRBD2 matching over 12 bases. The V and J ends lost 2 bases and 5 bases, in that order; junction bases with no gene match: 1. This CDR3 comprises 15 residues. In germline, CDR1 is MRHNA, CDR2 SNTAGT. The CDR3 nucleotides read TGTGCCAGCAGTGACGGACTAGCGGGAAACAATGAGCAGTTCTTC. Encoded protein: CASSDGLAGNNEQFF.

V usage is TRBV11-3 and J usage is TRBJ2-3, with D unclear. V shed 4 bases and J shed 7 bases, with 12 bases lying between them. Per the germline V gene, CDR1 is SGHNT and CDR2 is YENEEA. This CDR3 comprises 13 residues. The CDR3 sequence: CASSSKPRYTQYF. The CDR3, as DNA: TGTGCCAGCAGCTCAAAACCCCGGTATACGCAGTATTTT.

This chain connects TRBV5-1 to TRBJ1-2; D is unclear. Germline V gene lookup returns CDR1 SGHRS and CDR2 YFSETQ. V lost 4 bases, J lost 3 bases, and 10 bases lay in between. The CDR3 has 13 residues. Here the CDR3 DNA reads TGCGCCAGCAGCCTCTCCCGGGACTATGGCTACACCTTC. Translated, it gives CASSLSRDYGYTF.

The rearrangement joins TRBV5-4 to TRBJ2-1; the match to TRBD2 covers 13 bases. Trimming removed 4 bases from V and 5 bases from J; junction bases left unmatched: 9. The CDR3 is 17 residues long. The germline CDR1 and CDR2 sequences are SGHNT and YYREEE (reference sequence). CDR3 sequence: CASSEGAGTSGNNEQFF. The CDR3, as DNA: TGTGCCAGCAGCGAAGGTGCCGGGACTAGCGGGAACAATGAGCAGTTCTTC.

The chain is built from TRBV7-2 and TRBJ2-1, with 8 positions matching TRBD2. Per germline, CDR1 SGHTA and CDR2 FQGNSA. V shed 5 bases and J 7 bases; nucleotides not matched to a gene: 13. The CDR3 sequence is 16 residues long. The CDR3 sequence: CASSRGGGRSSNEQFF. CDR3 bases: TGTGCCAGCAGCAGGGGGGGCGGGAGGTCATCGAATGAGCAGTTCTTC. The complete variable domain, with remaining parts taken from reference TRBV7-2 and TRBJ2-1, reads GAGVSQSPSNKVTEKGKDVELRCDPISGHTALYWYRQSLGQGLEFLIYFQGNSAPDKSGLPSDRFSAERTGGSVSTLTIQRTQQEDSAVYLCASSRGGGRSSNEQFFGPGTRLTVL.

The chain recombines TRBV27 with TRBJ2-7, with 8 bases aligning to TRBD1. CDR1 is MNHEY, CDR2 SMNVEV, per germline (reference sequence). V lost 3 bases to trimming and J lost 7 bases; unmatched junction nucleotides: 14. The CDR3 runs to 16 residues. The CDR3 reads CASSLSASGGRREQYF. CDR3 coding DNA: TGTGCCAGCAGTTTGTCGGCGTCAGGGGGCCGGAGGGAGCAGTACTTC.

The gene calls are TRBV3-1 (or the pseudogene TRBV3-2) and TRBJ2-2; tentatively, D is TRBD1 (6 bases). Trimming took 0 bases from V and 4 from J, leaving 9 bases between them. CDR3 length: 15 residues. Germline CDR1 is LGHDT and CDR2 is YNNKEL (reference sequence). The CDR3 loop reads CASSQDNRVTGELFF. CDR3 coding DNA: TGTGCCAGCAGCCAAGATAACAGGGTCACCGGGGAGCTGTTTTTT.

V and J are TRBV5-1 and TRBJ2-7, with D perhaps matching TRBD1 (6 bases). Per the germline V gene, CDR1 is SGHRS and CDR2 is YFSETQ. The CDR3 is 14 amino acids. V was clipped by 2 bases and J by 0 bases, with 9 bases between them. CDR3: CASSLQGSSYEQYF. CDR3 DNA sequence: TGCGCCAGCAGCTTACAGGGAAGCTCCTACGAGCAGTACTTC. Full variable domain (missing parts from reference TRBV5-1 and TRBJ2-7): KAGVTQTPRYLIKTRGQQVTLSCSPISGHRSVSWYQQTPGQGLQFLFEYFSETQRNKGNFPGRFSGRQFSNSRSEMNVSTLELGDSALYLCASSLQGSSYEQYFGPGTRLTVT.

V and J are TRBV7-8 and TRBJ2-1, with TRBD1 matching over 12 bases. J lost 6 bases, V lost 3 bases, and 9 bases had no gene match. The CDR3 extends over 17 amino acids. Germline V gene sequence: CDR1 SGHVS, CDR2 FQNEAQ. CDR3 DNA: TGTGCCAGCAGCTTGGGGACAGGGGGCCGGGTTGGCAATGAGCAGTTCTTC. This codes for CASSLGTGGRVGNEQFF.

CDR3 region: CASSNRDSPEAFF. The CDR3 region has the DNA TGTGCCAGCAGTAACCGGGACTCCCCTGAAGCTTTCTTT. The J gene is TRBJ1-1, the V gene TRBV12-3 or TRBV12-4, with a possible D match to TRBD1 (5 bases). V lost 5 bases and J 6 bases, leaving 13 bases between the germline ends. This CDR3 is built from 13 residues.

The chain carries TRBV19 and TRBJ1-5, with D uncertain. In germline, CDR1 is LNHDA, CDR2 SQIVND (reference sequence). The CDR3 consists of 16 residues. Between the trimmed V and J ends, which lost 6 bases and 2 bases, there was a span of 17 bases. CDR3 bases: TGTGCCAGTAGCCGGGAGTTCGGAGCAGGCAATCAGCCCCAGCATTTT. Amino acid sequence: CASSREFGAGNQPQHF.

CDR3 protein: CASSLAQGTLREQYF. The CDR3 nucleotides read TGTGCCAGCAGTTTAGCACAGGGGACCTTGAGGGAGCAGTACTTC. The chain combines TRBV27 with TRBJ2-7; 7 nucleotides agree with TRBD1. Per the germline V gene, CDR1 is MNHEY and CDR2 is SMNVEV (reference sequence). The J segment lost 7 bases and the V segment lost 2 bases, leaving 11 bases of the junction unmatched. The CDR3 is 15 amino acids.

The gene calls are TRBV11-2 and TRBJ1-1, with 7 bases identical to TRBD1. The CDR3 extends over 17 amino acids. The J segment lost 1 base and the V segment lost 0 bases, leaving 8 bases of the junction unmatched. Germline CDR1 and CDR2: SGHAT and FQNNGV. The DNA for the CDR3 is TGTGCCAGCAGCTTAGATCTACAGGGGTACAGGAACACTGAAGCTTTCTTT. It encodes CASSLDLQGYRNTEAFF.

This clone appeared once. V gene TRBV19 combines with J gene TRBJ2-7, with TRBD1 as a possible D gene (7 bases). Germline-derived CDR1 and CDR2 are LNHDA and SQIVND (reference sequence). The V end was cut by 5 bases, the J end by 3 bases, with 11 bases between. The length of the CDR3 is 13 residues. The CDR3 region is CASSLQGGYEQYF. The DNA for the CDR3 is TGTGCCAGTAGTCTCCAGGGGGGCTACGAGCAGTACTTC.

This rearrangement joins TRBV2 to TRBJ1-4, with 8 nucleotides matching TRBD1. Germline V gene sequence: CDR1 SNHLY, CDR2 FYNNEI. This CDR3 comprises 15 residues. V was clipped by 2 bases and J by 5 bases; unmatched bases: 4. The CDR3 DNA follows: TGTGCCAGCAGTGAACAGGGACAGGTGAATGAAAAACTGTTTTTT. This translates into CASSEQGQVNEKLFF.

The gene calls are TRBV7-8 and TRBJ2-7; TRBD1 matches at 10 bases. The V gene's germline CDR1 is SGHVS and CDR2 FQNEAQ. The CDR3 length is 16 residues. V shed 5 bases, J shed 3 bases, and the junction held 10 bases outside the gene matches. The CDR3 sequence is CASSPLGGTGDYEQYF. DNA for the CDR3: TGTGCCAGCAGCCCTCTTGGGGGGACAGGGGACTACGAGCAGTACTTC.

The chain carries TRBV27 and TRBJ2-3, with 9 bases matching TRBD2. The CDR3 loop spans 16 amino acids. V shed 6 bases and J 5 bases; nucleotides not matched to a gene: 12. Germline V gives CDR1 MNHEY, CDR2 SMNVEV (reference sequence). CDR3 nucleotides: TGTGCCAGCAGAATCGGGACTAGCTCGTTGCGAGATACGCAGTATTTT. It specifies CASRIGTSSLRDTQYF.

The chain uses TRBV28 and TRBJ2-2; 10 positions match TRBD2. This CDR3 contains 17 residues. CDR1 and CDR2 from the germline V gene are MDHEN and SYDVKM. Germline trimming cut 2 bases from V and 7 bases from J; bases unmatched to any gene: 10. Here the CDR3 reads CASSLGSSGSSGGELFF. CDR3 DNA sequence: TGTGCCAGCAGTTTAGGGTCTAGCGGGAGTTCGGGCGGGGAGCTGTTTTTT.

V gene TRBV28 combines with J gene TRBJ2-7; TRBD2 might be the D (5 bases). This CDR3 is 13 amino acids long. Germline V CDR1 and CDR2: MDHEN, SYDVKM. V lost 7 bases to trimming and J lost 0 bases, with 10 bases between them. CDR3 loop: CASNAGSSYEQYF. The CDR3 DNA reads TGTGCCAGCAATGCGGGCAGCTCCTACGAGCAGTACTTC.

V gene TRBV5-1 combines with J gene TRBJ2-3, with D tentatively TRBD2 (5 bases). V lost 1 base and J 4 bases, leaving 10 bases between the germline ends. Looked up from germline, CDR1 is SGHRS and CDR2 is YFSETQ. This CDR3 comprises 14 residues. The CDR3: CASSLFREADTQYF. The CDR3 region has the DNA TGCGCCAGCAGCTTGTTTCGGGAAGCAGATACGCAGTATTTT.

The chain employs TRBV27 and TRBJ1-5; D is undetermined. Trimming cost V 3 bases and J 7 bases, with 16 bases left between them. Per the germline V gene, CDR1 is MNHEY and CDR2 is SMNVEV (reference sequence). The CDR3 sequence is 15 residues long. The CDR3 region is CASSFDRLGEQPQHF. The CDR3 DNA is TGTGCCAGCAGTTTTGATCGTCTCGGGGAACAGCCCCAGCATTTT.

V gene TRBV12-3 or TRBV12-4 combines with J gene TRBJ1-2; D perhaps matches TRBD1 (5 bases). The CDR3 is 13 amino acids. V shed 3 bases and J shed 7 bases, with 12 bases lying between them. The CDR3 sequence: CASSFGATGGYTF. The CDR3 region has the DNA TGTGCCAGCAGTTTTGGGGCCACGGGTGGCTACACCTTC.

In DNA form, the CDR3 reads TGTGCCAGCAGCTTGACAGGCCTAGCCAAAAACATTCAGTACTTC. Its protein is CASSLTGLAKNIQYF. The genes are TRBV7-9 and TRBJ2-4, with D possibly matching TRBD1 (6 bases). Germline V gives CDR1 SEHNR, CDR2 FQNEAQ (reference sequence). V lost 3 bases, J lost 0 bases, and 9 bases lay in between. The CDR3 extends over 15 amino acids.

This clone was seen once. J is TRBJ2-7 and V is TRBV24-1; D not resolved. This CDR3 comprises 13 residues. Germline CDR1 KGHDR, CDR2 SFDVKD. V lost 4 bases and J 6 bases, leaving 12 bases between the germline ends. CDR3 loop: CATSDHHSGEQYF. The DNA of the CDR3 is TGTGCCACCAGTGACCACCACTCCGGCGAGCAGTACTTC.

This clone was recorded only once. The chain has TRBV15 and TRBJ1-2, with a weak D call TRBD1 (5 bases). The CDR3 is made up of 15 amino acids. CDR1 is LNHNV, CDR2 YYDKDF, per germline (reference sequence). Trimming took off 4 bases at V and 0 bases at J, with 12 bases between the two ends. The CDR3 loop is CATSTPDKANYGYTF. The CDR3 DNA is TGTGCCACCAGCACCCCGGACAAAGCTAACTATGGCTACACCTTC.

This chain uses TRBV11-2 with TRBJ2-1, with 12 positions matching TRBD2. Germline-derived CDR1 and CDR2 are SGHAT and FQNNGV. The CDR3 has 15 residues. V gave up 5 bases and J gave up 2 bases; unmatched junction bases: 1. The CDR3 here is CASSRTSGAYNEQFF. The CDR3, as DNA: TGTGCCAGCAGCCGGACTAGCGGGGCCTACAATGAGCAGTTCTTC.

This clone appeared once. This chain links TRBV28 with TRBJ2-7; 10 bases fit TRBD1. Germline V lookup: CDR1 MDHEN, CDR2 SYDVKM. The CDR3 is 14 amino acids. J was trimmed by 4 bases and V by 3 bases; bases with no gene match: 3. CDR3 sequence reads: CASSFGDRGYEQYF. For the CDR3, the DNA is TGTGCCAGCAGTTTTGGGGACAGGGGTTACGAGCAGTACTTC.